This TCR beta chain was documented in a study of T cell changes during pregnancy in multiple sclerosis. Assay: immunoSEQ multiplex PCR; the TCRdb copy retains only in-frame clones and omits some. The sample comprises 40,000 to 55,000 clones, around 90% of which are singletons, and 0.55% to 0.65% rests with the top ten. V gave up 4 bases and J gave up 5 bases, with 12 bases separating them. Germline V CDR1 and CDR2: MDHEN, SYDVKM. The CDR3 extends over 13 amino acids. Sequences were derived from CD4+ T cells from peripheral blood mononuclear cells, sampled after pregnancy. The sequence came from a female donor in good health, enrolled as a control in a pregnancy study. The V and J genes are TRBV28 and TRBJ2-7; perhaps TRBD1 as D (6 bases). CDR3 region: CASSSGQLDEQYF. The CDR3, as DNA: TGTGCCAGCAGTTCCGGACAGTTGGACGAGCAGTACTTC.